The 7 T cell receptor beta chains given below trace back to one sample, sequenced in a study of identical twins. TCRdb re-derived calls from the 5' RACE reads in MiXCR, one entry per CDR3 protein. The sample gives fewer than 500,000 distinct CDR3 sequences, roughly an eighth of which show up once; approximately 0.9% is in the top ten. This sample was shared with a second study, whose subject was yellow fever vaccine responses in identical twins.

The sequenced sample was CD4+ T cells sorted from blood. These receptors were obtained from a woman between 18 and 29 years old in good health.

The chain links TRBV19 to TRBJ2-5, with 10 bases aligning to TRBD1. The trim removed 5 bases at V and 5 bases at J, leaving 8 bases unmatched. Germline-derived CDR1 and CDR2 are LNHDA and SQIVND (reference sequence). This CDR3 has 15 residues. For the CDR3, the DNA is TGTGCCAGTAGTCCCGGGACAGGGGTCAGGGAGACCCAGTACTTC. The encoded protein is CASSPGTGVRETQYF.

This clonotype was counted between two and nine times. This sequence joins TRBV6-4 and TRBJ2-1; a possible D gene is TRBD1 (5 bases). Germline V gene lookup returns CDR1 MRHNA and CDR2 SNTAGT. Trimming took 3 bases from V and 2 from J, leaving 11 bases between them. This CDR3 comprises 15 residues. CDR3 nucleotide sequence: TGTGCCAGCAGTGAGGGGCCAAGCCCCTACAATGAGCAGTTCTTC. As protein: CASSEGPSPYNEQFF.

The table lists this clonotype with a few counts. The chain links TRBV28 to TRBJ2-1; 7 bases are a match to TRBD1. V shed 6 bases and J 7 bases; nucleotides not matched to a gene: 6. The CDR3 spans 13 residues. Germline CDR1 is MDHEN and CDR2 is SYDVKM. CDR3 in amino acids: CASSPHRGNEQFF. In DNA form, the CDR3 reads TGTGCCAGCAGCCCCCACAGGGGAAATGAGCAGTTCTTC.

This clonotype was counted only a few times. The rearrangement uses TRBV3-1 and TRBJ1-6, with 7 bases that match TRBD1. This CDR3 has 14 residues. J gave up 10 bases and V 10 bases, and 13 bases lay outside the gene matches. Germline CDR1 is LGHDT and CDR2 is YNNKEL (reference sequence). The CDR3: CATKDQGEFSPLHF. As DNA, the CDR3 is TGTGCCACCAAAGACCAGGGGGAATTCTCACCCCTCCACTTT.

V gene TRBV6-1 combines with J gene TRBJ1-5; 8 bases align to TRBD1. CDR1 MNHNS and CDR2 SASEGT come from the germline V gene. The CDR3 extends over 15 amino acids. V gave up 4 bases and J gave up 4 bases; unmatched junction bases: 6. CDR3 coding DNA: TGTGCCAGCAGTGGGGGCCAGGGGGCTAATCAGCCCCAGCATTTT. Translated: CASSGGQGANQPQHF.

The chain has TRBV5-4 and TRBJ2-2, with D perhaps matching TRBD2 (7 bases). This CDR3 is built from 16 residues. CDR1 is SGHNT and CDR2 is YYREEE in the germline V gene (reference sequence). V lost 5 bases and J 1 base, leaving 15 bases between the germline ends. CDR3 bases: TGTGCCAGCAGACCCCGGGGAGGGGGGAACACCGGGGAGCTGTTTTTT. Encoded protein: CASRPRGGGNTGELFF. The full variable domain, with the rest looked up from reference TRBV5-4 and TRBJ2-2, is ETGVTQSPTHLIKTRGQQVTLRCSSQSGHNTVSWYQQALGQGPQFIFQYYREEENGRGNFPPRFSGLQFPNYSSELNVNALELDDSALYLCASRPRGGGNTGELFFGEGSRLTVL.

J is TRBJ2-5 and V is TRBV30; TRBD2 agrees at 11 bases. V was clipped by 3 bases and J by 5 bases; unmatched bases: 5. This CDR3 is built from 14 residues. Germline CDR1 reads GTSNPN; CDR2 reads SVGIG (reference sequence). The CDR3 region is CAWSRLAGRETQYF. The CDR3 DNA reads TGTGCCTGGAGCCGACTAGCGGGAAGGGAGACCCAGTACTTC. Using reference TRBV30 and TRBJ2-5 for the parts outside the CDR3, the full variable domain is SQTIHQWPATLVQPVGSPLSLECTVEGTSNPNLYWYRQAAGRGLQLLFYSVGIGQISSEVPQNLSASRPQDRQFILSSKKLLLSDSGFYLCAWSRLAGRETQYFGPGTRLLVL.